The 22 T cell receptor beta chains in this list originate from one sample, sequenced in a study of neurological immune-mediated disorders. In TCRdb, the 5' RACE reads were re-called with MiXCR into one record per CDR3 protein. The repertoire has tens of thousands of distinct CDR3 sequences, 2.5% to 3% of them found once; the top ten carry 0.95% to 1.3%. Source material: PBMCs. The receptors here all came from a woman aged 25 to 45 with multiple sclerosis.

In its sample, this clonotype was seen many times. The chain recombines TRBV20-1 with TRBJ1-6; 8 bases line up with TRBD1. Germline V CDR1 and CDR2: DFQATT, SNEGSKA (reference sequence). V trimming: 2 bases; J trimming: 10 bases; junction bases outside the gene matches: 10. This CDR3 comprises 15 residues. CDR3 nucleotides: TGCAGTGCTAGATCAGAGACAGGGGCAAAATCACCCCTCCACTTT. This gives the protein CSARSETGAKSPLHF.

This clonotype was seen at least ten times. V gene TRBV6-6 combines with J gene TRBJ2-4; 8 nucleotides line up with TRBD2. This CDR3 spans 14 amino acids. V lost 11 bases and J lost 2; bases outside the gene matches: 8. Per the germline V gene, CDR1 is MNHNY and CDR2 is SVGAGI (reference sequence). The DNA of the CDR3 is TGTGCCTCGGGGGGGTCCGGGACCAAAAACATTCAGTACTTC. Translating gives CASGGSGTKNIQYF.

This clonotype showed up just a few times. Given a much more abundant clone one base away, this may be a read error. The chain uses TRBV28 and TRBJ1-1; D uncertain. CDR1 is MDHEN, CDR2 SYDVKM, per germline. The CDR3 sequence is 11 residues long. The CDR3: CDSSLGSRAFF. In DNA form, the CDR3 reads TGTGACAGCAGTTTGGGTTCTAGGGCTTTCTTT.

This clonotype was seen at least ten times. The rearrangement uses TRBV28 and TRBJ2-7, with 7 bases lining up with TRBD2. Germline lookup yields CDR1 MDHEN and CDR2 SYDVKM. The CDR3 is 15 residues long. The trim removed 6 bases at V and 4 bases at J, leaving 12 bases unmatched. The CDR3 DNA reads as TGTGCCAGCAGGTTCGGGGCGGGAGTTTTGTACGAGCAGTACTTC. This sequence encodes CASRFGAGVLYEQYF.

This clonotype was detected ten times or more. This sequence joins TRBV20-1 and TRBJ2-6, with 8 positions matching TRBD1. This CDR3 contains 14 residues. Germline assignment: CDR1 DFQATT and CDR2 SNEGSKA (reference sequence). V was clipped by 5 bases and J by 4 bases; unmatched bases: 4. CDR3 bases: TGCAGTGCTTCTCAGGGGGCCGGGGCCAACGTCCTGACTTTC. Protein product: CSASQGAGANVLTF.

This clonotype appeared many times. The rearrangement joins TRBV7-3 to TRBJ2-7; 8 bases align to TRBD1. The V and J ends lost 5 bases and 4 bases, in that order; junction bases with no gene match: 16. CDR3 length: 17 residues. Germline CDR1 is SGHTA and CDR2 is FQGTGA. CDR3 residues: CASSQPGQAFSPYEQYF. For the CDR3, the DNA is TGTGCCAGCAGCCAACCGGGACAGGCTTTCTCACCGTACGAGCAGTACTTC.

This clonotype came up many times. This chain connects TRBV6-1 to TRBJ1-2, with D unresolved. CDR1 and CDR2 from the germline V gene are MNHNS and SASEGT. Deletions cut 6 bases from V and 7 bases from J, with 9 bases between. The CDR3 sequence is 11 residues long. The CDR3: CASRSLAGYTF. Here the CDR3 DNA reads TGTGCCAGCAGATCCTTGGCTGGCTACACCTTC.

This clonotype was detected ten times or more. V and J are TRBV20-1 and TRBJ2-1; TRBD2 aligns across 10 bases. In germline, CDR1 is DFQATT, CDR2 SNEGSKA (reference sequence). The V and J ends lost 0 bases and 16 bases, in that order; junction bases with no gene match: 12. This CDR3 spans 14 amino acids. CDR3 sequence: CSARDLLAGRGYFF. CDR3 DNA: TGCAGTGCTAGAGATCTACTAGCGGGACGGGGTTATTTCTTC.

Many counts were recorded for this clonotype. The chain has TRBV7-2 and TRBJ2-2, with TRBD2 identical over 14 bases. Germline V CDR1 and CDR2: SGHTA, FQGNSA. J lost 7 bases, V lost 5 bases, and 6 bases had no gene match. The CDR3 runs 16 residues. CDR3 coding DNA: TGTGCCAGCAGCCCCGGGACTAGCGGGAGCATCGGGGAGCTGTTTTTT. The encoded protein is CASSPGTSGSIGELFF. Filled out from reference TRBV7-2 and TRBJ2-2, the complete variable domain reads GAGVSQSPSNKVTEKGKDVELRCDPISGHTALYWYRQSLGQGLEFLIYFQGNSAPDKSGLPSDRFSAERTGGSVSTLTIQRTQQEDSAVYLCASSPGTSGSIGELFFGEGSRLTVL.

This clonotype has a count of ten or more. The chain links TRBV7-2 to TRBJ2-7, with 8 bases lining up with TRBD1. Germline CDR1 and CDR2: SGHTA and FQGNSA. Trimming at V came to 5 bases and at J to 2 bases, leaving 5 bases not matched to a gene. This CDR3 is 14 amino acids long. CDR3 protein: CASSQRTGTYEQYF. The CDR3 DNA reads TGTGCCAGCAGCCAAAGGACAGGGACCTACGAGCAGTACTTC.

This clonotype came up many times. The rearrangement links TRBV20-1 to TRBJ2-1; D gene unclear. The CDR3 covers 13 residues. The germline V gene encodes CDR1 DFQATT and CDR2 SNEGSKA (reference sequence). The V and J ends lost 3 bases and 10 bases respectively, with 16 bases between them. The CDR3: CSASLSVSYEQFF. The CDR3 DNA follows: TGCAGTGCTAGTTTGAGTGTATCGTACGAGCAGTTCTTC.

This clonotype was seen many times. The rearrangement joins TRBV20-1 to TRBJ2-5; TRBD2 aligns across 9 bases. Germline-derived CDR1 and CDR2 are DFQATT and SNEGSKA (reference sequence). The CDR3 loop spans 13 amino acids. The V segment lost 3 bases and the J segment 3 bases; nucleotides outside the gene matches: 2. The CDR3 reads CSARVAGEETQYF. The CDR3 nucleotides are TGCAGTGCTAGGGTAGCGGGAGAAGAGACCCAGTACTTC.

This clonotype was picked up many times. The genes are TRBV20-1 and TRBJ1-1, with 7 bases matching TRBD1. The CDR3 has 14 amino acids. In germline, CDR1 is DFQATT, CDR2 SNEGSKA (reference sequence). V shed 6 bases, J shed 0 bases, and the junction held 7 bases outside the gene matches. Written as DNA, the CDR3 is TGCAGTGCGCGATCAACAGGGGTGAACACTGAAGCTTTCTTT. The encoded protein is CSARSTGVNTEAFF.

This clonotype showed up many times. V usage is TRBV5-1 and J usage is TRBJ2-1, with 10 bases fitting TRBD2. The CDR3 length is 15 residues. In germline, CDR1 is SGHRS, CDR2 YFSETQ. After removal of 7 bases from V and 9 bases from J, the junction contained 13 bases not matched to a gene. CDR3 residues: CASGESGRARVEQFF. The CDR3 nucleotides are TGCGCCAGCGGCGAGAGCGGGAGGGCCAGGGTTGAGCAGTTCTTC.

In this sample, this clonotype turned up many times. CDR3 residues: CASSQPSGAGELFF. CDR3 nucleotides: TGTGCCAGCAGTCAGCCTTCGGGGGCCGGGGAGCTGTTTTTT. V and J are TRBV6-1 and TRBJ2-2, with a tentative D call TRBD2 (6 bases). The CDR3 runs 14 residues. The germline V gene has CDR1 MNHNS and CDR2 SASEGT. V was pared by 5 bases and J by 6 bases, with 13 bases between.

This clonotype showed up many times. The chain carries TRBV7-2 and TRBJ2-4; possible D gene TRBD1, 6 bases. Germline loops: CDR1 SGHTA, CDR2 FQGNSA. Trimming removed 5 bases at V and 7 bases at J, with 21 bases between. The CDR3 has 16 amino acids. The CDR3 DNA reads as TGTGCCAGCAGCCAAGAAGGTCTGGTGAGGGGGAACATTCAGTACTTC. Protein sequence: CASSQEGLVRGNIQYF.

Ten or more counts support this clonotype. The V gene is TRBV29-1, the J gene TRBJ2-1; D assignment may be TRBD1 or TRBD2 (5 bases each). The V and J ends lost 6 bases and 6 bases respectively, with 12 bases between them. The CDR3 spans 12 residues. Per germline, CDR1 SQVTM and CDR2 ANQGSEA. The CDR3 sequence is CSVGVLLNEQFF. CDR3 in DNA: TGCAGCGTGGGGGTCCTACTCAATGAGCAGTTCTTC.

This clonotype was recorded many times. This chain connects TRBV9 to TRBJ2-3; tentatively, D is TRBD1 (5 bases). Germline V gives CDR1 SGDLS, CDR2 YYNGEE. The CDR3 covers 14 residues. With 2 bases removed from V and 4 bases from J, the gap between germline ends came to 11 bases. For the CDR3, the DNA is TGTGCCAGCAGCGTGGAGACAGTCTCAGATACGCAGTATTTT. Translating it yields CASSVETVSDTQYF.

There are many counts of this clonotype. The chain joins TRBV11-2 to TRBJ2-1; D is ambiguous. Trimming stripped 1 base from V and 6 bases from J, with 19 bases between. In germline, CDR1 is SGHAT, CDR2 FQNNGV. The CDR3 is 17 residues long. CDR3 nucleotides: TGTGCCAGCAGCTTAGGTAATGGGAAAACCGAGACCAATGAGCAGTTCTTC. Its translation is CASSLGNGKTETNEQFF.

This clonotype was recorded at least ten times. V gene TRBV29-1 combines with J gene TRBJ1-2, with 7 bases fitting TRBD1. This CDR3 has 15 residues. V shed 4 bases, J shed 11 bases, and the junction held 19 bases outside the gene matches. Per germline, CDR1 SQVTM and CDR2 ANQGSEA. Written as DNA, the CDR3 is TGCAGCGTTGCCCAACGGGGAGGGGGCTTCAGCTTTTACACCTTC. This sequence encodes CSVAQRGGGFSFYTF.

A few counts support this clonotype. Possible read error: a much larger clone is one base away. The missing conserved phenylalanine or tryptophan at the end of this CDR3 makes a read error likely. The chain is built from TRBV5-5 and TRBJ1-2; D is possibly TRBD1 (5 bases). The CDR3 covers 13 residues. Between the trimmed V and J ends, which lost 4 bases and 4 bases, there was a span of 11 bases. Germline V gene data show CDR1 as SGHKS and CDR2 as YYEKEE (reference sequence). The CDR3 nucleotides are TGTGCCAGCAGCCAACCCGACAGCTATGGCTACACCTGC. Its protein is CASSQPDSYGYTC.

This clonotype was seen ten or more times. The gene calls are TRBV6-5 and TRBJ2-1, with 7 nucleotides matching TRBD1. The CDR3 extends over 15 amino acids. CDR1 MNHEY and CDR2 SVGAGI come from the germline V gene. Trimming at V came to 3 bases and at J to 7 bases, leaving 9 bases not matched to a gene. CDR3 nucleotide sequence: TGTGCCAGCAGTTATGTCCCGGGACAGAAGAATGAGCAGTTCTTC. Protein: CASSYVPGQKNEQFF.